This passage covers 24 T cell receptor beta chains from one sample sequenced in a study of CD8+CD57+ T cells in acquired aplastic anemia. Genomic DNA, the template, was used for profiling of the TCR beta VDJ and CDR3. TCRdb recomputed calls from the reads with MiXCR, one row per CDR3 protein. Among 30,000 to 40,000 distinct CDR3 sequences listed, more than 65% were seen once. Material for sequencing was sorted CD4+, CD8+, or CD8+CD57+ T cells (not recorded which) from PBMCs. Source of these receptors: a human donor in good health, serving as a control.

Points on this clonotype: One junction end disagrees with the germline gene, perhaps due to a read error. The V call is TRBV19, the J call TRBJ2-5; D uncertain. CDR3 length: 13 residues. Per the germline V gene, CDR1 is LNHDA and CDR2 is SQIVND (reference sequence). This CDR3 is CAGSILIEETQYF. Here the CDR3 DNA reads TGTGCCGGTAGTATTCTGATAGAGGAGACCCAGTACTTC.

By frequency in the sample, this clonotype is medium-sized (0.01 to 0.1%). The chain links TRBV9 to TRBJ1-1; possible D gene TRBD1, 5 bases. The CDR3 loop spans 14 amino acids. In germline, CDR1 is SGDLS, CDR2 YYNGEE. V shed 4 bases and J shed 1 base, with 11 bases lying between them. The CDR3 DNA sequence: TGTGCCAGCAGCCCAGGGACCTGGAACACTGAAGCTTTCTTT. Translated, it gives CASSPGTWNTEAFF.

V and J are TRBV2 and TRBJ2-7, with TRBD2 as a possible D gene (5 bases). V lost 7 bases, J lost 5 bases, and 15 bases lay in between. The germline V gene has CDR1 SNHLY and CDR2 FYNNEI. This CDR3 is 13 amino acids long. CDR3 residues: CASTDPVEDEQYF. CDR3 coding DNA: TGTGCCAGCACTGACCCCGTGGAGGACGAGCAGTACTTC.

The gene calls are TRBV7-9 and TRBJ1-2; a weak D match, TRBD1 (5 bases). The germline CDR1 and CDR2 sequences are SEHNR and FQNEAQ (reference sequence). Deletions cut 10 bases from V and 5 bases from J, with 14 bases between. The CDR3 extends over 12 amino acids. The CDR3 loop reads CAITDGQYGYTF. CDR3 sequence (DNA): TGTGCCATCACGGACGGACAATATGGCTACACCTTC.

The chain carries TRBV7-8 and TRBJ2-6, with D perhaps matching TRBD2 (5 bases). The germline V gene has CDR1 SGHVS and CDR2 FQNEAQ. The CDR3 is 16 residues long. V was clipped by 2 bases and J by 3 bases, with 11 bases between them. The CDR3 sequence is CASSLYGVGGANVLTF. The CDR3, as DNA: TGTGCCAGCAGCTTATACGGGGTTGGTGGGGCCAACGTCCTGACTTTC.

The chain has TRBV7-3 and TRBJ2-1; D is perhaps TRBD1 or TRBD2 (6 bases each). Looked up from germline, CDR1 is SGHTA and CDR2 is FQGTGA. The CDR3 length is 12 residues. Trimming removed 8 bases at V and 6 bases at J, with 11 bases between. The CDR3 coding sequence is TGTGCCAGCGGGGGGCGCTCCAATGAGCAGTTCTTC. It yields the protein CASGGRSNEQFF.

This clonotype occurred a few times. The CDR3 DNA is TGCAGTGCTAGTAGGGACAGCAAGATAACCAATTCACCCCTCCACTTT. Amino acid sequence: CSASRDSKITNSPLHF. The chain is built from TRBV20-1 and TRBJ1-6, with 7 bases matching TRBD1. Unmatched junction bases numbered 12, after V lost 3 bases and J lost 7 bases. Germline loops: CDR1 DFQATT, CDR2 SNEGSKA (reference sequence). The CDR3 has 16 residues.

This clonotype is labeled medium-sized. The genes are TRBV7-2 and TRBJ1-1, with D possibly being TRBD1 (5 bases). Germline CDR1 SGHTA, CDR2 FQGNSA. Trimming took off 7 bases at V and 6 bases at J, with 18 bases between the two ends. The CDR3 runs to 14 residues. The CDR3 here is CASTYFDSGSEAFF. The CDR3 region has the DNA TGTGCCAGCACTTATTTCGACAGTGGTTCTGAAGCTTTCTTT.

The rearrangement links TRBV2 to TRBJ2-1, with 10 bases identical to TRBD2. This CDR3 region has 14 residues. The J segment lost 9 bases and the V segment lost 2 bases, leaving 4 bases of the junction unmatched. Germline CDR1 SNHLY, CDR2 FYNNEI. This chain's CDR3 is CASSERLAGAEQFF. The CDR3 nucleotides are TGTGCCAGCAGTGAACGGCTAGCGGGAGCTGAGCAGTTCTTC.

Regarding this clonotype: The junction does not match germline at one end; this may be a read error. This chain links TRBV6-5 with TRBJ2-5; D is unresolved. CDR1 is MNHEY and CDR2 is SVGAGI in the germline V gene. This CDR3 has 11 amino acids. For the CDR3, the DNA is TGTGCCAGCAGCGCCCAAGAGACCCAATACTTC. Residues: CASSAQETQYF.

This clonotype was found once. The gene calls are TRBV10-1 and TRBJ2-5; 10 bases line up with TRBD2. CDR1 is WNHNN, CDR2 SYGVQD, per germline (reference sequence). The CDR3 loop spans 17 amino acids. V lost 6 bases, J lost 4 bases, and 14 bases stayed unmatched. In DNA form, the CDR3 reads TGCGCCAGCAGCCAAGACCGTACTAGCGGGGAAGGAGAGACCCAGTACTTC. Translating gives CASSQDRTSGEGETQYF.

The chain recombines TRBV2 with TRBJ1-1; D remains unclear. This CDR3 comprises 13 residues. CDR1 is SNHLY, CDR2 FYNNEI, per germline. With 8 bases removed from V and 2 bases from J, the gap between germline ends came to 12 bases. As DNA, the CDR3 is TGTGCCAGCGGGCCTCAGCATAACACTGAAGCTTTCTTT. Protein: CASGPQHNTEAFF.

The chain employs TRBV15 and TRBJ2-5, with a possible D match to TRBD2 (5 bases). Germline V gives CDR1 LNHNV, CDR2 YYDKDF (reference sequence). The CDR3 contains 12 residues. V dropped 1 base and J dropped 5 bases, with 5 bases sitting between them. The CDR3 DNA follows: TGTGCCACCAGCAGAGTAGCGGAGACCCAGTACTTC. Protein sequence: CATSRVAETQYF.

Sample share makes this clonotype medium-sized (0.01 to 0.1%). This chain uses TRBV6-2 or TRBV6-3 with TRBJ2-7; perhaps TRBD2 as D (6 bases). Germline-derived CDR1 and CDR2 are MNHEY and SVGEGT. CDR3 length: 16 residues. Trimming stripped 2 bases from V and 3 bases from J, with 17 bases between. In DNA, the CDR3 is TGTGCCAGCAGTTACCCCACACTAGCTTTTAACTACGAGCAGTACTTC. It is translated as CASSYPTLAFNYEQYF.

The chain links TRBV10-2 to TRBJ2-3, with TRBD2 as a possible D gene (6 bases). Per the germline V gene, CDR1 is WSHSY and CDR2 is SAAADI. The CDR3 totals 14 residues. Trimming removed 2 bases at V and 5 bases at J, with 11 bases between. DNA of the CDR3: TGCGCCAGCAGTGAGGCGGGGACGGGAGATACGCAGTATTTT. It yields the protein CASSEAGTGDTQYF.

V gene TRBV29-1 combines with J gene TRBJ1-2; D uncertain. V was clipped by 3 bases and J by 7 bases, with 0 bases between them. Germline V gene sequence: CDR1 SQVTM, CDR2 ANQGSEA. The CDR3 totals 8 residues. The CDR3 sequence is CSVDGYTF. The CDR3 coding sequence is TGCAGCGTTGATGGCTACACCTTC.

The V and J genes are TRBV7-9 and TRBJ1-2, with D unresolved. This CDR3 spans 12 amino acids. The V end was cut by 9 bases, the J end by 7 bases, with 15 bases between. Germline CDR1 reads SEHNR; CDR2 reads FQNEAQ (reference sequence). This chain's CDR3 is CASTGGFGGYTF. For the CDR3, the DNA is TGTGCCAGTACGGGAGGGTTTGGTGGCTACACCTTC.

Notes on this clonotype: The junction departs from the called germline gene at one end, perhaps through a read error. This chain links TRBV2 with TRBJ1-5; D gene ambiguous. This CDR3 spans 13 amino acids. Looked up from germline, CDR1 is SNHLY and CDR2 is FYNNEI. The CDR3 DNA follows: TGTGCCAGCAGAGAATATAGCAATCGGCCCCAGCATTTT. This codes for CASREYSNRPQHF. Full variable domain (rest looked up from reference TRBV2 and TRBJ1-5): EPEVTQTPSHQVTQMGQEVILRCVPISNHLYFYWYRQILGQKVEFLVSFYNNEISEKSEIFDDQFSVERPDGSNFTLKIRSTKLEDSAMYFCASREYSNRPQHFGDGTRLSIL.

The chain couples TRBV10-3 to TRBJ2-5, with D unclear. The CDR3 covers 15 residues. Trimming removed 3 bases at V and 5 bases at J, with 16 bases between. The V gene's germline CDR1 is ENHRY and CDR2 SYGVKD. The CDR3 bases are TGTGCCATCAGTGACCCGGGTCTTATAGGGGAGACCCAGTACTTC. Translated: CAISDPGLIGETQYF.

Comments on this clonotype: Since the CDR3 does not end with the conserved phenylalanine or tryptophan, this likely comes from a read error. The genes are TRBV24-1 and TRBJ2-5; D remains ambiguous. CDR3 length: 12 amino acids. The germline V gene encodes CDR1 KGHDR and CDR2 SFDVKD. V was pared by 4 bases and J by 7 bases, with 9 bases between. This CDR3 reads CATSDYVGTQYL. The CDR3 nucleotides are TGTGCCACCAGTGACTACGTTGGGACCCAGTACCTC.

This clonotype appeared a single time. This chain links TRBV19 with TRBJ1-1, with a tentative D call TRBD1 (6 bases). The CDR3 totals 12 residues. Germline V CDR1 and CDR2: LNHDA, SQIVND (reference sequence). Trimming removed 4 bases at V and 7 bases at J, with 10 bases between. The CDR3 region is CASSKGTIEAFF. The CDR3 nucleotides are TGTGCCAGTAGTAAAGGGACAATTGAAGCTTTCTTT.

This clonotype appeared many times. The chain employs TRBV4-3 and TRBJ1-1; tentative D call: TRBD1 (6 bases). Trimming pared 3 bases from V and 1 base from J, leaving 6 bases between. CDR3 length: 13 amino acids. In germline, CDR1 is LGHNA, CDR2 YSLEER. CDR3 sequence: CASSQDRNTEAFF. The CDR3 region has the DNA TGCGCCAGCAGCCAGGACAGGAACACTGAAGCTTTCTTT.

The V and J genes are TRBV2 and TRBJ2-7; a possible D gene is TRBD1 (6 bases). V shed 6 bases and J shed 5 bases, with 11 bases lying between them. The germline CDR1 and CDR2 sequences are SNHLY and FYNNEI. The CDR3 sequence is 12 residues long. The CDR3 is CASRNRADEQYF. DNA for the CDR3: TGTGCCAGCAGGAACAGGGCGGACGAGCAGTACTTC.

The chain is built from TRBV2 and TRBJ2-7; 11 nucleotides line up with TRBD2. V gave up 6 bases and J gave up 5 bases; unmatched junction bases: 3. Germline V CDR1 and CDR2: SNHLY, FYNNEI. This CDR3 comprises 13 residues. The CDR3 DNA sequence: TGTGCCAGCAGACTAGCGGGGGACCACGAGCAGTACTTC. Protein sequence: CASRLAGDHEQYF.